This T cell receptor (beta chain) stems from a study of regulatory T cells in long-lasting Graves disease (dated by TCRdb to the early 2020s). Regarding the study in general: Newly diagnosed Graves' disease patients had taken antithyroid drugs for less than 3 months. Peripheral blood TCR sequencing and RNA sequencing compared persistent Graves' disease patients with newly diagnosed Graves' disease patients. A total of around 35 samples underwent TCR sequencing, from some 13 patients with persistent Graves' disease and roughly 20 patients with newly diagnosed Graves' disease. The study took place in China and was registered as a clinical trial. On the study overall, not on this receptor specifically: Compared with newly diagnosed patients, persistent Graves' disease patients had lower TCR Shannon entropy and fewer highly expanded clones, which suggests clonal expansion. Sequencing and analysis were restricted to the TCR beta chain. Patients with persistent disease shared more public clonotypes (about 3,000) than newly diagnosed patients did (roughly 970). The small sample size was acknowledged by the authors as a limitation that may reduce accuracy. Persistent disease showed preferential use of TRBV28, TRBJ1-2 and TRBJ2-5, whereas newly diagnosed disease favored TRBV20-1 and TRBJ2-1. Peripheral blood alone was examined, since thyroid tissue, which constituted the primary lesion, could not be accessed.

Taken with the paper, the label for time point translates to: newly diagnosed GD, antithyroid drugs for less than 3 months. RNA was extracted from PBMCs in TRIzol for both TCR sequencing and RNA sequencing. Graves' disease was diagnosed according to American Thyroid Association guidelines. Patients were recruited from an endocrinology department in Xi'an, China. From each patient, approximately 10 milliliters of peripheral blood was collected into an EDTA anticoagulant tube. PBMCs were isolated by Ficoll Paque Plus density gradient separation without further T cell sorting. An Agilent 2100 Bioanalyzer and agarose gel were used to check RNA quality, while a NanoDrop 2000 measured RNA concentration. CDR1 and CDR2 are drawn from the germline V gene: SGHRS, YFSETQ. The CDR3 covers 21 residues, taking in both the cysteine and the phenylalanine. Solely the CDR3 DNA is kept, with 63 bases framed from the first base. From V the trimming removes 0 bases and from J it removes 1 base, while the gene matches leave 17 bases of the junction unaccounted for.

The method was multiplex PCR. Instrument used: Illumina HiSeq 4000. iRepertoire HTBI primers and Arm-PCR amplification of CDR3 regions were used to construct TCR beta libraries. PCR products were gel purified before sequencing. The source study handled its data this way. Across samples, about 63 TRBV and 13 to 15 TRBJ segments were identified and used for gene usage analysis of CDR3 amino acid clonotypes. Filtered high-quality paired reads were merged into contigs using COPE and FqMerger. BLAST was used to align contigs to IMGT TRBV, TRBD and TRBJ reference genes, with CDR3 defined following IMGT. Highly expanded clones were defined as clonotypes with a frequency above 0.1%. Shannon entropy served as the measure of repertoire diversity, while the Gini coefficient captured V-J evenness. Public clonotypes were defined as clonotypes shared by more than one individual. In-frame beta chains were kept once TCRdb had trimmed the public reads at Q25 with fastp and called clones with MiXCR. Here each entry gathers all rows of one CDR3 protein and keeps the most common genes and DNA. TCRdb assigned the V and J calls; the authors' analysis was not used. This sample is represented by 620,000 or so distinct CDR3 sequences; roughly 15% of them were singletons. The top ten hold approximately 20% of the sample.

Of note for this clonotype: Its specific antigen is unknown. Per-base quality was not reported, and no clone a single base away is much larger than it.

The data were also submitted as part of a second study, on T cells in Graves' hyperthyroidism and ophthalmopathy. The second study's paper adds: Graves' hyperthyroidism was defined as stable when no progression to ophthalmopathy occurred over 18 months of follow-up. Hyperthyroidism patients were newly diagnosed, had a disease duration of under 2 months, and were aged 18 to 65 years. Any patient with an uncontrolled infection, another autoimmune disease, pregnancy or lactation was excluded. Diagnoses relied on clinical symptoms, serum thyroxine and TRAb, thyroid ultrasound and orbital computed tomography. For the first round of RT-PCR on the TCR CDR3, the HTBI primer set was used together with the Qiagen OneStep RT-PCR kit. Blood samples also contained most of the expanded thyroid clonotypes (frequency above 0.001), which suggests that blood repertoires may reflect thyroid immune responses. In cross-validation, a model built on a 13 V-J signature told ophthalmopathy apart from stable hyperthyroidism with approximately 90% sensitivity and approximately 84% specificity, and in testing the same model reached 80%/75%. During validation, the model predicted progression to ophthalmopathy a median of approximately six months ahead of onset, with approximately 71% sensitivity and 72% to 80% specificity. TCR V-J signatures able to tell the groups apart were searched for in a discovery cohort of some 97 patients, of whom under 45 had Graves' ophthalmopathy and around 56 had stable Graves' hyperthyroidism. Prospective prediction of ophthalmopathy was tested in an independent validation cohort consisting of 18 to 20 hyperthyroidism patients and over 15 patients who later progressed to ophthalmopathy. The 85 to 100 discovery patients were divided at random into training and test sets in a 7:3 ratio. In addition, the study compared T-cell repertoires in thyroid tissue and in blood from six Graves' hyperthyroidism patients. Following sampling, methimazole starting at 30 mg daily was given to hyperthyroidism patients, and high-dose intravenous methylprednisolone was given to ophthalmopathy patients. The libraries were constructed in a second round of multiplex PCR and then size-selected and purified. Libraries were sequenced paired-end with 100 bp reads on an Illumina HiSeq2000. Raw data were processed with SOAPnuke, discarding reads with adapters, uncalled bases, mean Phred below 15, or no exact constant-primer or identifier match. COPE v1.2.5 was used to merge high-quality paired reads, and clonotypes were defined as unique nucleotide sequences. Clonotypes were aligned to IMGT TRBV, TRBD and TRBJ reference segments using MiTCR v1.1. Only V-J combinations with frequency above 0.0001, covering about 99% of repertoires, were analysed. A TCS score was defined as the ratio between F50 (clonal expansion) and ExV (chaos), using BLOSUM62-based TCRdist between CDR3 peptides within each V-J. Welch's t-statistics and random forest reduced fewer than 600 V-J features to around 14, which were used in a naive Bayes classifier (R e1071). No statistical method was used to fix the sample size in advance, and group allocation was not hidden from the investigators. According to the paper, TCR Vbeta CDR3 sequencing was carried out on approximately 140 peripheral blood samples, which came from 40 to 45 ophthalmopathy, some 73 hyperthyroidism and around 17 progressor patients.

This receptor was identified in a woman under 40 with Graves disease. Donor details come from another sample of the same person, matched by shared clones. Recombination joined TRBV5-1 with TRBJ2-1; 9 central bases correspond to TRBD2. Sequenced here: peripheral blood mononuclear cells (PBMCs), sampled at new diagnosis, from a patient treated with antithyroid drugs. The sequence in DNA is TGCGCCAGCAGCTTGGGGGCGGTAGCGGGAGTTTACCGGAGGTCCTACAATGAGCAGTTCTTC. It translates to CASSLGAVAGVYRRSYNEQFF. The reference TRBV5-1 and TRBJ2-1 proteins fill in what lies around the CDR3, so the full variable domain reads KAGVTQTPRYLIKTRGQQVTLSCSPISGHRSVSWYQQTPGQGLQFLFEYFSETQRNKGNFPGRFSGRQFSNSRSEMNVSTLELGDSALYLCASSLGAVAGVYRRSYNEQFFGPGTRLTVL.